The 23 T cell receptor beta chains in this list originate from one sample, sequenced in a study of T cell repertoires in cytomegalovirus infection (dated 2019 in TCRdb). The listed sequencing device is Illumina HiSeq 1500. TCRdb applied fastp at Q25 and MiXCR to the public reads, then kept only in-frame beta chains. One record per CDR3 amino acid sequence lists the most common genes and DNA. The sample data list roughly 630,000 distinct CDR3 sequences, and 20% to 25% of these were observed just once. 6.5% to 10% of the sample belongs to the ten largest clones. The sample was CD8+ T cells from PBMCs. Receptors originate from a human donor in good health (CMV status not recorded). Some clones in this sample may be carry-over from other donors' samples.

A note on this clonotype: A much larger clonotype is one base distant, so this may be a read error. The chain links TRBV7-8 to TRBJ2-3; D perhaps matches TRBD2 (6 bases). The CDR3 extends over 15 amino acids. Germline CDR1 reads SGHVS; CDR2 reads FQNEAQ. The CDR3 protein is CANSLERGSTDTQYF. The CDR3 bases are TGTGCCAACAGCTTAGAACGGGGGAGCACAGATACGCAGTATTTT.

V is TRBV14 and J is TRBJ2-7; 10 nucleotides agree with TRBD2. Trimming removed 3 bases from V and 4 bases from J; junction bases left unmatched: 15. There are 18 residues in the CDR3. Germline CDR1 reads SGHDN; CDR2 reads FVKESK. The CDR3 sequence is CASSHSPQTSGWVYEQYV. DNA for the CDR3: TGTGCCAGCAGCCACTCTCCCCAGACTAGCGGGTGGGTTTACGAGCAGTACGTC.

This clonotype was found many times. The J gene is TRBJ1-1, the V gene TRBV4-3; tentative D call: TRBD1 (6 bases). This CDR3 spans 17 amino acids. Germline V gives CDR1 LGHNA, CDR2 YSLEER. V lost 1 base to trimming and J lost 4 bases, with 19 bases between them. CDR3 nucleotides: TGCGCCAGCAGCCAAGTCTTAGGGGGTTTAGTGGGCACTGAAGCTTTCTTT. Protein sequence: CASSQVLGGLVGTEAFF.

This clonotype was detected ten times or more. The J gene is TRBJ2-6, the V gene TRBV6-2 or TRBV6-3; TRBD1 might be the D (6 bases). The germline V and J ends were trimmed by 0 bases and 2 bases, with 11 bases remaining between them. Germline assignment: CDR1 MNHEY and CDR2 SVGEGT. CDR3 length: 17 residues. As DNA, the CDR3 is TGTGCCAGCAGTTACTCAAGCAGGGGCACTGGGGCCAACGTCCTGACTTTC. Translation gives CASSYSSRGTGANVLTF.

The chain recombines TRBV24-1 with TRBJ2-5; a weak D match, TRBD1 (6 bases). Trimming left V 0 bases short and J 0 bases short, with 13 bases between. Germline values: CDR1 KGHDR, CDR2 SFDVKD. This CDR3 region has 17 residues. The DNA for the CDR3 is TGTGCCACCAGTGATTTGGGGCAGGGGACCTACCAAGAGACCCAGTACTTC. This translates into CATSDLGQGTYQETQYF.

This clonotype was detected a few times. CDR3 nucleotides: TGTGCCAGCAGTTTCCTAGAGGGCGATGGCTACACCTTC. It translates to CASSFLEGDGYTF. The chain links TRBV6-2 or TRBV6-3 to TRBJ1-2; no reliable D call. The germline CDR1 and CDR2 sequences are MNHEY and SVGEGT. The CDR3 has 13 amino acids. V was shortened by 4 bases and J by 6 bases, with 12 bases between the two germline ends.

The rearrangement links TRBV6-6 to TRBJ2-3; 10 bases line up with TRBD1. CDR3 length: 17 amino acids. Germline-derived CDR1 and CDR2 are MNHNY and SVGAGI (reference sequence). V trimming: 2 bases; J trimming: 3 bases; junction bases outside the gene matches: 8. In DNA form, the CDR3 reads TGTGCCAGCAGTTACGCTGACAGGGGGCGGGAGACAGATACGCAGTATTTT. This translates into CASSYADRGRETDTQYF.

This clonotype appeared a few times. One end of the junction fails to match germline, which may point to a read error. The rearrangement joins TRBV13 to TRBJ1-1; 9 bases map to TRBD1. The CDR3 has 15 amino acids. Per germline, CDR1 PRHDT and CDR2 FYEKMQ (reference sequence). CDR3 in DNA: TGTGCCAGCAGCTCTCCCGGACAGGGGAACCCTGAAGCTTTCTTT. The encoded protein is CASSSPGQGNPEAFF.

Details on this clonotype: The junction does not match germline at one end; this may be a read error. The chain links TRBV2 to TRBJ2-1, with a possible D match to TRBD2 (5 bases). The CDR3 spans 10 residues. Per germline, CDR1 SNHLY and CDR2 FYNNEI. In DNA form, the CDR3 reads TGTGCCCGCAGCGGCAGGAGGCAGTTCTTC. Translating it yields CARSGRRQFF.

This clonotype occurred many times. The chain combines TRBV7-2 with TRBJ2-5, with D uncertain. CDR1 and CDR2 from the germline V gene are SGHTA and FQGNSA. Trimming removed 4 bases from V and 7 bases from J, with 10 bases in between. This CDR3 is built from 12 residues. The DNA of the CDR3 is TGTGCCAGCAGCTCCGACGGCCTGACCCAGTACTTC. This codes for CASSSDGLTQYF. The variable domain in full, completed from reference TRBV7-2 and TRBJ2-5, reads GAGVSQSPSNKVTEKGKDVELRCDPISGHTALYWYRQSLGQGLEFLIYFQGNSAPDKSGLPSDRFSAERTGGSVSTLTIQRTQQEDSAVYLCASSSDGLTQYFGPGTRLLVL.

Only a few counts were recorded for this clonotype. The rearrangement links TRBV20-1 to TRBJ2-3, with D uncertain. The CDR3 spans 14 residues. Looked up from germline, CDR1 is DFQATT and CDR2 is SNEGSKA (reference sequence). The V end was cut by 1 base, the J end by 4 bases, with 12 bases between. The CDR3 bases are TGCAGTGCTAGAGCCGGAGAACCCGCAGATACGCAGTATTTT. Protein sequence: CSARAGEPADTQYF.

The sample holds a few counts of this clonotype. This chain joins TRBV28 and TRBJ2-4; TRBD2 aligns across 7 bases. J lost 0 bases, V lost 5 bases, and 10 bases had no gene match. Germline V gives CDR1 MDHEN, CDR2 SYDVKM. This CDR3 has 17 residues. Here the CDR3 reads CASSAGVTHLAKNIQYF. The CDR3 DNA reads TGTGCCAGCAGTGCGGGGGTCACGCACCTAGCCAAAAACATTCAGTACTTC.

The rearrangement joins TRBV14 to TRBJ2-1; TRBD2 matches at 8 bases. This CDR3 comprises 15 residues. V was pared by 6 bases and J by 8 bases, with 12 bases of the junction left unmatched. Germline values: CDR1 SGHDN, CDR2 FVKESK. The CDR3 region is CASRPGTSNFDEQFF. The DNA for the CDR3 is TGTGCCAGCAGACCCGGGACTAGTAATTTCGATGAGCAGTTCTTC.

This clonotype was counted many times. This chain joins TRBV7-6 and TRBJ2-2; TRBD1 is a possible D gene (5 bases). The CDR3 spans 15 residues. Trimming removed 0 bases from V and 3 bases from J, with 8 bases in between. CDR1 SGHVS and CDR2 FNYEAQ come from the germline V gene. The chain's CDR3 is CASSLATRDTGELFF. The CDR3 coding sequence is TGTGCCAGCAGCTTAGCGACCAGGGACACCGGGGAGCTGTTTTTT.

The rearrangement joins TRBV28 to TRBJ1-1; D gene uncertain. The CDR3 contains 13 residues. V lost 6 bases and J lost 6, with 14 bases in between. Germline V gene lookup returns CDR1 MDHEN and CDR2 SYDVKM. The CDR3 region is CASSLRADPEAFF. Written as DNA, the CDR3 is TGTGCCAGCAGCTTGAGGGCGGACCCTGAAGCTTTCTTT.

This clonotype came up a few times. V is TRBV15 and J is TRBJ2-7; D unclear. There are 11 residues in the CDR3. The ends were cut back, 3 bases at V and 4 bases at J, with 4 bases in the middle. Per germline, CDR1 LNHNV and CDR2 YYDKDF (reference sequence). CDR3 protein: CATSSGYEQYF. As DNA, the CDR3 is TGTGCCACCAGCAGCGGTTACGAGCAGTACTTC.

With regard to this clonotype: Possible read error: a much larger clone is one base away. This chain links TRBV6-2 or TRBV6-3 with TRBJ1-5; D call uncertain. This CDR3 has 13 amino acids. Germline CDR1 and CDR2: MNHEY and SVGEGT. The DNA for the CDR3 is TGTGCCAGCGGTTACTTTCGCAATCAGCCCCAGCATTTT. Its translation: CASGYFRNQPQHF.

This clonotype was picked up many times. The CDR3 nucleotides are TGTGCCAGCAGCTTAGGGGGATTCAACTATGGCTACACCTTC. Protein product: CASSLGGFNYGYTF. This chain joins TRBV7-8 and TRBJ1-2; D ambiguous. Trimming stripped 1 base from V and 2 bases from J, with 8 bases between. CDR1 is SGHVS, CDR2 FQNEAQ, per germline. CDR3 length: 14 amino acids.

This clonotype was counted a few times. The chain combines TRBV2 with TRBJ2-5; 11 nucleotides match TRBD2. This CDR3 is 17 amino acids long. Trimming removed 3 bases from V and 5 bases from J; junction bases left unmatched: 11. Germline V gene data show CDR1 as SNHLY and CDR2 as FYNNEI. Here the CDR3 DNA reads TGTGCCAGCAGTGAGGGGATAGCGGGGGGGCTATTGGAGACCCAGTACTTC. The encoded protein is CASSEGIAGGLLETQYF.

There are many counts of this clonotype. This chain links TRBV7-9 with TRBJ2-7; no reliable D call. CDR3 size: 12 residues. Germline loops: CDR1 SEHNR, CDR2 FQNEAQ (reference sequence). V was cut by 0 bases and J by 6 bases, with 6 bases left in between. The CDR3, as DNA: TGTGCCAGCAGCTTAGCCCCTGGCGAGCAGTACTTC. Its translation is CASSLAPGEQYF.

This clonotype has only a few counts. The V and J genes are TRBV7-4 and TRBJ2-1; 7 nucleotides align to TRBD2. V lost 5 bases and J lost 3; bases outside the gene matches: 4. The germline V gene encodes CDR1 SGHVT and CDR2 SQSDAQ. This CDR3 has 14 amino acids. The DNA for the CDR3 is TGTGCCAGCAGCCCGCGGGACTACTACAATGAGCAGTTCTTC. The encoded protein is CASSPRDYYNEQFF.

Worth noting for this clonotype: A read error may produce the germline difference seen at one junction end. The CDR3 reads CVTSRDPGTQYF. CDR3 in DNA: TGTGTCACCAGCAGAGATCCAGGTACGCAGTATTTT. The chain combines TRBV15 with TRBJ2-3, with D unclear. Germline V lookup: CDR1 LNHNV, CDR2 YYDKDF (reference sequence). This CDR3 comprises 12 residues.

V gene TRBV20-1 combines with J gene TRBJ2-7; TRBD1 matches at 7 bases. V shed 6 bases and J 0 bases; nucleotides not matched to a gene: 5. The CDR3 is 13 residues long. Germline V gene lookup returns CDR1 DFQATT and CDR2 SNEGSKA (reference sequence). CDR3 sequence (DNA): TGCAGTGCCCTGACAGGGTTCTCCTACGAGCAGTACTTC. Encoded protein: CSALTGFSYEQYF.